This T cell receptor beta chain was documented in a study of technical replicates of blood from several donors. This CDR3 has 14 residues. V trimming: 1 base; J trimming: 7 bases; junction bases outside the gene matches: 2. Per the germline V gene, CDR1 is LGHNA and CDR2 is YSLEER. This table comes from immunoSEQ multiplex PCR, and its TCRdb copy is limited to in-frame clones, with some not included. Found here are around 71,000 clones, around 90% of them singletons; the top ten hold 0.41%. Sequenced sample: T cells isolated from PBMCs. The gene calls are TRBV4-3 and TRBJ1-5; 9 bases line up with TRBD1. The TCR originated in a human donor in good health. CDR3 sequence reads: CASSQGTGEQPQHF. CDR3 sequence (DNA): TGCGCCAGCAGCCAAGGGACAGGGGAGCAGCCCCAGCATTTT.